In this sample, the clone carrying this TCR beta chain turned up a few times. As yet, its antigen is unknown. The sample holds other DNA sequences that translate to the same CDR3. The investigators reverse transcribed all of the isolated RNA, so they sequenced expressed TCRB transcripts. Assay: immunoSEQ multiplex PCR; the TCRdb copy retains only in-frame clones and omits some. Found here are under 850,000 clones, 13% of them singletons; the top ten hold less than 0.025%. CDR3 length equals 13 residues. Per germline, CDR1 KGHSH and CDR2 LQKENI. Trimming shortened V by 3 bases and J by 6 bases, and 10 bases separated the two germline ends. Per donor, one heparinised blood draw averaged roughly 120 mL. Over 95% purity was reached by all sorted populations. This sample is drawn from a study of beta chain features in type 1 diabetes. The study's findings and limits: Short templates might get an advantage during PCR, and this would be equal in patients and controls. In all four CD4+ subsets, TCRB CDR3 length was significantly, moderately reduced in type 1 diabetes.

The clonotype originates from a man between 18 and 35 years old with type 1 diabetes. The source material was naive CD4+ T cells from blood. V usage is TRBV18 and J usage is TRBJ2-3; TRBD1 is a possible D gene (5 bases). CDR3 sequence: CASSPGAGDTQYF. In nucleotides, the CDR3 is TGTGCCAGCTCACCTGGGGCCGGGGATACGCAGTATTTT.